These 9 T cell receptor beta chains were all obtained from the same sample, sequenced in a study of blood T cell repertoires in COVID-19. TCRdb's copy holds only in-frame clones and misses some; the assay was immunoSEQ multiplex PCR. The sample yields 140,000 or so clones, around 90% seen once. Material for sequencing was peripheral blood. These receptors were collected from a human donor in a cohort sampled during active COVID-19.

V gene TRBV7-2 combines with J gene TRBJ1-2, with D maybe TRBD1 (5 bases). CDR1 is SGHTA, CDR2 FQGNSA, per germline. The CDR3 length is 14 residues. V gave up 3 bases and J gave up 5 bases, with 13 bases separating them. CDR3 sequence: CASSLDMGGYGYTF. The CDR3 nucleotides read TGTGCCAGCAGCTTGGACATGGGGGGTTATGGCTACACCTTC.

The CDR3 region has the DNA TGCGCCAGCAGTCAACTGTCAATCGAAACCCCGGGACAGGGAAATCAGCCCCAGCATTTT. Translating gives CASSQLSIETPGQGNQPQHF. The chain combines TRBV23-1 with TRBJ1-5; TRBD1 agrees at 9 bases. TRBV23-1 qualifies as an ORF whose function is uncertain. Trimming took 2 bases from V and 4 from J; bases not matched to a gene: 18. The CDR3 is made up of 20 amino acids.

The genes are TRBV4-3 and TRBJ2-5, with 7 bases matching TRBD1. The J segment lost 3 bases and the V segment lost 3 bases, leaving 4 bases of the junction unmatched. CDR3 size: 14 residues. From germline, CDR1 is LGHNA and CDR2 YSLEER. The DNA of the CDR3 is TGCGCCAGCAGCCAGGGACAGTCCGAAGAGACCCAGTACTTC. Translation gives CASSQGQSEETQYF.

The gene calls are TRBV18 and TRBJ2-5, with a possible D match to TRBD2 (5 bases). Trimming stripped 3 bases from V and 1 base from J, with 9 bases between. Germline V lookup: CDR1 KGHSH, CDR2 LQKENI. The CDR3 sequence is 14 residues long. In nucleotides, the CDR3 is TGTGCCAGCTCACCCTCGGGGATCCAAGAGACCCAGTACTTC. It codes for CASSPSGIQETQYF.

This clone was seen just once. CDR3 bases: TGTGCCAGCAGCCAAGAGCCGGGGGGGCCGCCAGATACGCAGTATTTT. It codes for CASSQEPGGPPDTQYF. The chain has TRBV3-1 (or the pseudogene TRBV3-2) and TRBJ2-3, with TRBD2 matching 8 bases. The germline CDR1 and CDR2 sequences are LGHDT and YNNKEL (reference sequence). CDR3 length: 16 amino acids. The V and J ends lost 0 bases and 4 bases, in that order; junction bases with no gene match: 6.

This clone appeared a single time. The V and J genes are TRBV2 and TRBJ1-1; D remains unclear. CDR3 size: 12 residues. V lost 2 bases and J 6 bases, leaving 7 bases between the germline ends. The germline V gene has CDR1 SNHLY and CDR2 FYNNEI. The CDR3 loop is CASSEYTAEAFF. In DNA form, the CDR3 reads TGTGCCAGCAGTGAATACACCGCTGAAGCTTTCTTT.

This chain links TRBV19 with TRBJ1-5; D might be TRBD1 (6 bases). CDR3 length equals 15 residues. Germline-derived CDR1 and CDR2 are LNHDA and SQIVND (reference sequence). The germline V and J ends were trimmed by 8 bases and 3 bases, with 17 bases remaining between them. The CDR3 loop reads CASSGLGAPNQPQHF. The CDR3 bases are TGTGCCAGTTCAGGTTTGGGGGCTCCCAATCAGCCCCAGCATTTT.

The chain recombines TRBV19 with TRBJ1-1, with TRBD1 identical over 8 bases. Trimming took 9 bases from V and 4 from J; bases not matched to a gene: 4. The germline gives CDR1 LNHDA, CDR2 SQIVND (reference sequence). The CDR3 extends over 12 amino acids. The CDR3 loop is CASVQGGTEAFF. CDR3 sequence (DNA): TGTGCCAGCGTACAGGGGGGCACTGAAGCTTTCTTT.

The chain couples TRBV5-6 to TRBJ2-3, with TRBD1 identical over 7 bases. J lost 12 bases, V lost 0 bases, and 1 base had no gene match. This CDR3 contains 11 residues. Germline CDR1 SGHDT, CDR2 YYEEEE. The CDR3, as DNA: TGTGCCAGCAGCTTGGGGGACAGCCAGTATTTT. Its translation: CASSLGDSQYF.